This passage covers 16 T cell receptor beta chains from one sample sequenced in a study of blood T cell repertoires in COVID-19. TCRdb keeps only in-frame clones here, not all; method: immunoSEQ multiplex PCR. The table has approximately 160,000 clones, roughly four fifths seen once; the top ten hold 13%. Sequences were obtained from peripheral blood. Source of these receptors: a man between 65 and 80 years old who had recovered from COVID-19.

The chain has TRBV19 and TRBJ1-5; 11 bases align to TRBD1. V shed 2 bases, J shed 3 bases, and the junction held 12 bases outside the gene matches. Germline V gene sequence: CDR1 LNHDA, CDR2 SQIVND (reference sequence). The CDR3 is 19 residues long. In nucleotides, the CDR3 is TGTGCCAGTAGTATACCCCGGACAGGGGGCTTTTTGGTCAATCAGCCCCAGCATTTT. Protein product: CASSIPRTGGFLVNQPQHF.

The chain uses TRBV29-1 and TRBJ2-5; D might be TRBD1 (5 bases). The germline V gene encodes CDR1 SQVTM and CDR2 ANQGSEA. This CDR3 spans 14 amino acids. V lost 6 bases, J lost 0 bases, and 14 bases lay in between. CDR3 in amino acids: CSVVQAPYQETQYF. CDR3 in DNA: TGCAGCGTAGTACAGGCCCCGTACCAAGAGACCCAGTACTTC. Based on the CDR3 plus reference TRBV29-1 and TRBJ2-5, the full variable domain is SAVISQKPSRDICQRGTSLTIQCQVDSQVTMMFWYRQQPGQSLTLIATANQGSEATYESGFVIDKFPISRPNLTFSTLTVSNMSPEDSSIYLCSVVQAPYQETQYFGPGTRLLVL.

This clone was observed a few times. The V gene is TRBV20-1, the J gene TRBJ1-5; D might be TRBD1 (6 bases). Trimming took off 3 bases at V and 0 bases at J, with 15 bases between the two ends. The CDR3 contains 16 residues. CDR1 is DFQATT and CDR2 is SNEGSKA in the germline V gene (reference sequence). The CDR3 loop reads CSASQGSIYSNQPQHF. Here the CDR3 DNA reads TGCAGTGCTAGTCAGGGGAGCATTTATAGCAATCAGCCCCAGCATTTT.

This clone was seen a handful of times. The CDR3 DNA follows: TGTGCCAGCTCACCGCGGGCAGACTACGAGCAGTACTTC. It yields the protein CASSPRADYEQYF. The rearrangement uses TRBV18 and TRBJ2-7, with a possible D match to TRBD2 (5 bases). The CDR3 extends over 13 amino acids. V lost 3 bases and J 3 bases, leaving 9 bases between the germline ends. Germline CDR1 and CDR2: KGHSH and LQKENI.

The chain joins TRBV5-4 to TRBJ2-1; 8 nucleotides agree with TRBD2. J lost 6 bases, V lost 5 bases, and 10 bases had no gene match. The CDR3 covers 15 residues. Germline values: CDR1 SGHNT, CDR2 YYREEE (reference sequence). The CDR3 protein is CASRRAGGPINEQFF. The CDR3 nucleotides read TGTGCCAGCAGGCGGGCGGGAGGACCCATCAATGAGCAGTTCTTC.

This clone was observed a few times. This sample also contains other DNA sequences that code for the same CDR3. J is TRBJ1-5 and V is TRBV29-1, with TRBD1 matching 7 bases. Germline assignment: CDR1 SQVTM and CDR2 ANQGSEA. This CDR3 contains 13 residues. Losses at the gene ends were 6 bases for V and 3 bases for J; bases not matched to a gene: 5. CDR3 amino acids: CSVATGVNQPQHF. The CDR3 DNA reads TGCAGCGTAGCAACAGGGGTCAATCAGCCCCAGCATTTT. The variable domain in full, completed from reference TRBV29-1 and TRBJ1-5, reads SAVISQKPSRDICQRGTSLTIQCQVDSQVTMMFWYRQQPGQSLTLIATANQGSEATYESGFVIDKFPISRPNLTFSTLTVSNMSPEDSSIYLCSVATGVNQPQHFGDGTRLSIL.

The rearrangement uses TRBV12-3 or TRBV12-4 and TRBJ2-3; the D gene is possibly TRBD2 (6 bases). The V and J ends lost 8 bases and 0 bases respectively, with 9 bases between them. The CDR3 is 13 amino acids. The CDR3 DNA is TGTGCCAGCGGGAGGACTAGCACAGATACGCAGTATTTT. Translation gives CASGRTSTDTQYF.

The rearrangement joins TRBV5-6 to TRBJ2-1; TRBD2 might be the D (6 bases). CDR1 is SGHDT and CDR2 is YYEEEE in the germline V gene. The V end lost 4 bases, the J end lost 4 bases, and 21 bases lay between the germline ends. There are 17 residues in the CDR3. The chain's CDR3 is CASSEGRGQRVYNEQFF. The CDR3, as DNA: TGTGCCAGCAGCGAAGGCAGAGGGCAGCGGGTGTACAATGAGCAGTTCTTC.

The chain uses TRBV7-9 and TRBJ2-1; 14 bases map to TRBD2. Trimming took 3 bases from V and 7 from J; bases not matched to a gene: 5. In germline, CDR1 is SEHNR, CDR2 FQNEAQ (reference sequence). The CDR3 length is 16 residues. In DNA, the CDR3 is TGTGCCAGCAGCTTGACTAGCGGGAGGGCCGGGAATGAGCAGTTCTTC. Protein: CASSLTSGRAGNEQFF.

The chain employs TRBV4-1 and TRBJ2-5; TRBD2 agrees at 11 bases. Germline V gives CDR1 MGHRA, CDR2 YSYEKL. The trim removed 3 bases at V and 3 bases at J, leaving 6 bases unmatched. The CDR3 covers 16 residues. This CDR3 reads CASSHSSGRREETQYF. DNA of the CDR3: TGCGCCAGCAGCCACTCTAGCGGGAGGAGAGAAGAGACCCAGTACTTC.

The chain joins TRBV19 to TRBJ2-2; 7 nucleotides align to TRBD1. V shed 4 bases, J shed 1 base, and the junction held 3 bases outside the gene matches. CDR3 length: 15 amino acids. Germline V gene lookup returns CDR1 LNHDA and CDR2 SQIVND (reference sequence). CDR3 in DNA: TGTGCCAGTAGTACACAGGGGAGGAACACCGGGGAGCTGTTTTTT. This sequence encodes CASSTQGRNTGELFF.

V and J are TRBV7-2 and TRBJ2-7; 9 positions match TRBD1. This CDR3 region has 14 residues. Germline V gene lookup returns CDR1 SGHTA and CDR2 FQGNSA. V shed 5 bases, J shed 7 bases, and the junction held 9 bases outside the gene matches. Here the CDR3 reads CASSQGQGMGEQYF. CDR3 coding DNA: TGTGCCAGCAGCCAGGGACAGGGAATGGGGGAGCAGTACTTC.

The chain's CDR3 is CASSLSTAHETQFF. Written as DNA, the CDR3 is TGTGCCAGCAGTTTATCGACAGCTCACGAAACCCAGTTCTTC. This rearrangement joins TRBV27 to TRBJ2-1; D possibly corresponds to TRBD1 (5 bases). Germline CDR1 and CDR2: MNHEY and SMNVEV (reference sequence). V was trimmed by 0 bases and J by 13 bases, leaving 16 bases between them. The CDR3 totals 14 residues.

J is TRBJ1-3 and V is TRBV5-4, with a possible D match to TRBD1 (6 bases). The CDR3 is 15 residues long. The V gene's germline CDR1 is SGHNT and CDR2 YYREEE (reference sequence). With 4 bases removed from V and 0 bases from J, the gap between germline ends came to 11 bases. CDR3 loop: CASSPDSSSGNTIYF. As DNA, the CDR3 is TGTGCCAGCAGCCCGGACAGCAGCTCTGGAAACACCATATATTTT.

The CDR3 DNA reads as TGTGCCACCAGTGATTTGCCCGGGAGCGGGGGCGCGACAGGTTTGGGCGAGCAGTACTTC. Residues: CATSDLPGSGGATGLGEQYF. V gene TRBV24-1 combines with J gene TRBJ2-7; 8 positions agree with TRBD2. This CDR3 is built from 20 residues. CDR1 KGHDR and CDR2 SFDVKD come from the germline V gene. V trimming: 0 bases; J trimming: 6 bases; junction bases outside the gene matches: 21.

The chain carries TRBV7-2 and TRBJ2-5; 10 bases agree with TRBD1. With V trimmed by 3 bases and J by 2 bases, 0 bases remained unmatched. Germline CDR1 reads SGHTA; CDR2 reads FQGNSA. This CDR3 comprises 14 residues. CDR3 nucleotide sequence: TGTGCCAGCAGCTTGGGACAGGGGCAAGAGACCCAGTACTTC. It is translated as CASSLGQGQETQYF.